Presented here are 11 T cell receptor beta chains from one specimen sequenced in a study of blood T cell repertoires in COVID-19. Here immunoSEQ multiplex PCR was the method, and the copy in TCRdb shows in-frame clones only, minus some. The sample records 190,000 or so clones, around 87% being singletons. The source material was peripheral blood. The receptor set was obtained from a man aged 45-65 years with acute or convalescent COVID-19.

This clone occurred once. The chain couples TRBV2 to TRBJ2-5, with 11 positions matching TRBD2. After removal of 6 bases from V and 9 bases from J, the junction contained 9 bases not matched to a gene. The CDR3 has 14 residues. Germline V CDR1 and CDR2: SNHLY, FYNNEI. The CDR3 sequence is CASRDSGGVWAQYF. CDR3 DNA: TGTGCCAGCAGGGATAGCGGGGGGGTCTGGGCCCAGTACTTC.

The gene calls are TRBV10-3 and TRBJ2-5; 9 bases agree with TRBD2. The CDR3 sequence is 15 residues long. The trim removed 0 bases at V and 5 bases at J, leaving 4 bases unmatched. Germline V CDR1 and CDR2: ENHRY, SYGVKD. Here the CDR3 reads CAISESSGGGETQYF. CDR3 DNA: TGTGCCATCAGTGAGTCTAGCGGGGGAGGGGAGACCCAGTACTTC.

The gene calls are TRBV19 and TRBJ2-7, with 7 bases identical to TRBD1. Germline trimming cut 7 bases from V and 1 base from J; bases unmatched to any gene: 13. Germline V gene sequence: CDR1 LNHDA, CDR2 SQIVND (reference sequence). The CDR3 consists of 16 residues. CDR3 coding DNA: TGTGCCAGTACCCCCCCGCCTGAGACAGGGTCCTACGAGCAGTACGTC. Its protein product is CASTPPPETGSYEQYV.

The rearrangement links TRBV21-1 to TRBJ2-3; TRBD2 is the table's D call and was not checked against the DNA. TRBV21-1 is designated a pseudogene. CDR3 length equals 13 residues. CDR3 residues: CASSTPKTSGDPF. CDR3 nucleotide sequence: TGTGCCAGCAGCACACCTAAGACTAGCGGGGATCCTTTT.

The chain has TRBV2 and TRBJ2-2; 7 bases match TRBD1. The V segment lost 1 base and the J segment 1 base; nucleotides outside the gene matches: 0. Looked up from germline, CDR1 is SNHLY and CDR2 is FYNNEI. There are 15 residues in the CDR3. As DNA, the CDR3 is TGTGCCAGCAGTGAAGGGACAGGGAACACCGGGGAGCTGTTTTTT. Protein product: CASSEGTGNTGELFF.

This clone has a handful of counts. The gene calls are TRBV6-2 or TRBV6-3 and TRBJ2-7; D possibly corresponds to TRBD1 (6 bases). Germline assignment: CDR1 MNHEY and CDR2 SVGEGT. V dropped 2 bases and J dropped 2 bases, with 13 bases sitting between them. The CDR3 has 15 amino acids. CDR3 region: CASSYQTGLTYEQYF. CDR3 sequence (DNA): TGTGCCAGCAGTTACCAAACAGGGCTAACCTACGAGCAGTACTTC.

The rearrangement links TRBV19 to TRBJ2-7; possibly TRBD2 for D (7 bases). Germline loops: CDR1 LNHDA, CDR2 SQIVND (reference sequence). The CDR3 is made up of 15 amino acids. V was pared by 5 bases and J by 0 bases, with 14 bases between. This chain's CDR3 is CASSESGGASYEQYV. CDR3 nucleotides: TGTGCCAGTAGTGAGTCGGGGGGCGCCTCCTACGAGCAGTACGTC.

This clone was found once. The chain employs TRBV5-5 and TRBJ2-7, with D tentatively TRBD1 (5 bases). The germline V and J ends were trimmed by 3 bases and 5 bases, with 9 bases remaining between them. The CDR3 spans 12 residues. The germline V gene encodes CDR1 SGHKS and CDR2 YYEKEE (reference sequence). Here the CDR3 reads CASSSQGNEQYF. The CDR3 DNA follows: TGTGCCAGCAGCTCGCAGGGTAACGAGCAGTACTTC.

The chain links TRBV27 to TRBJ1-3, with D possibly TRBD1 on 5 matching bases. With 6 bases removed from V and 2 bases from J, the gap between germline ends came to 11 bases. The CDR3 is 14 amino acids. Germline loops: CDR1 MNHEY, CDR2 SMNVEV (reference sequence). The CDR3 region is CASRNQGAGNTIYF. CDR3 bases: TGTGCCAGCAGGAATCAGGGTGCTGGAAACACCATATATTTT.

The rearrangement uses TRBV4-1 and TRBJ2-7, with 9 nucleotides matching TRBD1. The CDR3 contains 15 residues. With V trimmed by 3 bases and J by 3 bases, 6 bases remained unmatched. The germline V gene has CDR1 MGHRA and CDR2 YSYEKL. The CDR3 reads CASSQGLDRGYEQYV. CDR3 bases: TGCGCCAGCAGCCAGGGATTGGACAGGGGCTACGAGCAGTACGTC.

Written as DNA, the CDR3 is TGCGCCAGCAGCTTGGCACCTAGCGGGGGGCCGGGAGATACGCAGTATTTT. Translation: CASSLAPSGGPGDTQYF. The V and J genes are TRBV5-1 and TRBJ2-3; 11 bases align to TRBD2. This CDR3 is 17 amino acids long. The J segment lost 5 bases and the V segment lost 0 bases, leaving 8 bases of the junction unmatched. Germline CDR1 is SGHRS and CDR2 is YFSETQ.